These 26 T cell receptor beta chains were all obtained from the same sample, sequenced in a study of T cells in Graves' hyperthyroidism and ophthalmopathy. Amplified regions were TCR beta CDR3 sequences from RNA transcripts. With the HTBI primer set, the TCR CDR3 went through a first round of RT-PCR. MiXCR, run by TCRdb on the multiplex PCR reads, gives a single entry per CDR3 protein. This sample has approximately 300,000 distinct CDR3 sequences; 15% to 20% occur once, and the top ten carry around 55%. The source material was blood. The receptors stem from a woman aged 60-75 years with Graves' ophthalmopathy.

This clonotype was seen repeatedly, ten times or more. V usage is TRBV20-1 and J usage is TRBJ1-1; D call uncertain. Germline V gene lookup returns CDR1 DFQATT and CDR2 SNEGSKA (reference sequence). This CDR3 spans 12 amino acids. Trimming stripped 6 bases from V and 9 bases from J, with 17 bases between. CDR3: CSAIRVADKAFF. The CDR3 DNA reads TGCAGTGCGATTAGAGTGGCAGACAAAGCTTTCTTT.

This clonotype was observed many times. The V gene is TRBV18, the J gene TRBJ1-4; 9 bases are a match to TRBD1. The CDR3 is made up of 14 amino acids. V shed 4 bases and J 8 bases; nucleotides not matched to a gene: 5. In germline, CDR1 is KGHSH, CDR2 LQKENI. In DNA, the CDR3 is TGTGCCAGCTCACTAGGGACAGGGCGCGAAAAACTGTTTTTT. It yields the protein CASSLGTGREKLFF.

This clonotype was recorded at least ten times. The chain joins TRBV27 to TRBJ1-5; possibly TRBD1 for D (6 bases). There are 20 residues in the CDR3. Germline CDR1 MNHEY, CDR2 SMNVEV (reference sequence). Trimming left V 6 bases short and J 4 bases short, with 31 bases between. Written as DNA, the CDR3 is TGTGCCAGCAGACAATATGCCCGTTTTGGGGGGCGAATAAAAAATCAGCCCCAGCATTTT. Amino acids: CASRQYARFGGRIKNQPQHF.

Remarks on this clonotype: It may be a read error: a sequence one base away is much more abundant. The chain has TRBV12-3 or TRBV12-4 and TRBJ1-5, with D hard to call. V was clipped by 11 bases and J by 5 bases, with 19 bases between them. The CDR3 covers 14 residues. CDR3 in DNA: TGTGCCGGCGCACAGAACGAGGGTTATCAGCCCCAGCATTTT. Protein product: CAGAQNEGYQPQHF.

V usage is TRBV7-8 and J usage is TRBJ2-7; D ambiguous. Germline V gene lookup returns CDR1 SGHVS and CDR2 FQNEAQ. Trimming pared 1 base from V and 0 bases from J, leaving 19 bases between. This CDR3 spans 18 amino acids. In nucleotides, the CDR3 is TGTGCCAGCAGCTTAGGAGACATGGGCAGGTCAAGCTCCTACGAGCAGTACTTC. Protein product: CASSLGDMGRSSSYEQYF.

This CDR3 reads CSASSGNNQPQHF. CDR3 DNA: TGCAGTGCTAGTTCGGGAAATAATCAGCCCCAGCATTTT. The rearrangement links TRBV20-1 to TRBJ1-5, with D uncertain. The germline gives CDR1 DFQATT, CDR2 SNEGSKA (reference sequence). Trimming pared 3 bases from V and 4 bases from J, leaving 10 bases between. CDR3 length: 13 amino acids.

This clonotype was found once. This chain links TRBV4-2 with TRBJ1-1; D remains ambiguous. Germline V gene data show CDR1 as LGHNA and CDR2 as YNFKEQ. CDR3 length: 15 amino acids. Trimming shortened V by 1 base and J by 3 bases, and 12 bases separated the two germline ends. CDR3 in amino acids: CASSQVRFLDTEAFF. DNA of the CDR3: TGTGCCAGCAGCCAAGTCAGGTTTTTGGACACTGAAGCTTTCTTT.

Only a few counts were recorded for this clonotype. CDR3 nucleotide sequence: TGTGCCACGACCGGGGGCAATCAGCCCCAGCATTTT. This sequence encodes CATTGGNQPQHF. The chain joins TRBV6-2 or TRBV6-3 to TRBJ1-5; D remains ambiguous. From germline, CDR1 is MNHEY and CDR2 SVGEGT. There are 12 residues in the CDR3. The ends were cut back, 10 bases at V and 2 bases at J, with 9 bases in the middle.

At least ten counts were recorded for this clonotype. The chain is built from TRBV11-2 and TRBJ1-5; D ambiguous. Per germline, CDR1 SGHAT and CDR2 FQNNGV. The CDR3 sequence is 13 residues long. V was shortened by 4 bases and J by 5 bases, with 9 bases between the two germline ends. The CDR3 here is CASSSGRYQPQHF. In DNA form, the CDR3 reads TGTGCCAGCAGCTCCGGCCGATATCAGCCCCAGCATTTT.

This clonotype was observed many times. V is TRBV5-6 and J is TRBJ2-2; D is ambiguous. V shed 3 bases and J shed 3 bases, with 3 bases lying between them. Looked up from germline, CDR1 is SGHDT and CDR2 is YYEEEE. This CDR3 is 12 amino acids long. In DNA form, the CDR3 reads TGTGCCAGCAGCTCAGACACCGGGGAGCTGTTTTTT. This sequence encodes CASSSDTGELFF.

Points on this clonotype: A junction boundary mismatches the germline segment, possibly from a read error. The V gene is TRBV7-2, the J gene TRBJ1-1, with unresolved D. CDR1 SGHTA and CDR2 FQGNSA come from the germline V gene. The CDR3 runs to 12 residues. The CDR3 coding sequence is TGTGCCAGCAGCTTAGGCAGCACTGAAGCTTCCTTT. This gives the protein CASSLGSTEASF.

This clonotype showed up many times. The chain combines TRBV18 with TRBJ1-2; 7 nucleotides agree with TRBD1. The germline CDR1 and CDR2 sequences are KGHSH and LQKENI. J lost 7 bases, V lost 2 bases, and 13 bases had no gene match. The CDR3 totals 16 residues. CDR3 protein: CASSPGRRGGESGYTF. CDR3 in DNA: TGTGCCAGCTCACCAGGGCGCAGAGGGGGCGAATCTGGCTACACCTTC.

This clonotype was seen at least ten times. The rearrangement uses TRBV7-3 and TRBJ1-6, with D unclear. Looked up from germline, CDR1 is SGHTA and CDR2 is FQGTGA. This CDR3 comprises 13 residues. V lost 4 bases and J 10 bases, leaving 11 bases between the germline ends. CDR3 protein: CASSSSLISPLHF. As DNA, the CDR3 is TGTGCCAGCAGCTCCAGTCTAATCTCACCCCTCCACTTT.

This clonotype was found many times. The chain employs TRBV5-1 and TRBJ1-1, with TRBD1 identical over 8 bases. The CDR3 consists of 14 residues. V shed 2 bases, J shed 5 bases, and the junction held 5 bases outside the gene matches. The germline V gene encodes CDR1 SGHRS and CDR2 YFSETQ. CDR3: CASSLQDRVTEAFF. The CDR3 bases are TGCGCCAGCAGCTTACAGGACAGGGTAACTGAAGCTTTCTTT.

This clonotype was counted ten times or more. The chain combines TRBV6-2 or TRBV6-3 with TRBJ1-6; D remains unclear. The ends were cut back, 4 bases at V and 13 bases at J, with 26 bases in the middle. CDR3 length equals 17 residues. Germline V gene sequence: CDR1 MNHEY, CDR2 SVGEGT. Here the CDR3 reads CASSSDGVPSGLWPLHF. CDR3 bases: TGTGCCAGCAGTTCTGACGGTGTCCCCAGCGGGCTCTGGCCCCTCCACTTT.

A single count supports this clonotype. The chain has TRBV12-3 or TRBV12-4 and TRBJ2-5; D is perhaps TRBD1 (5 bases). This CDR3 contains 14 residues. V was trimmed by 5 bases and J by 2 bases, leaving 12 bases between them. This CDR3 reads CASSPLTAQETQYF. The CDR3 DNA is TGTGCCAGCAGTCCGCTGACAGCTCAAGAGACCCAGTACTTC.

In this sample, this clonotype turned up many times. The chain combines TRBV29-1 with TRBJ2-2; TRBD1 agrees at 7 bases. CDR1 SQVTM and CDR2 ANQGSEA come from the germline V gene. After removal of 2 bases from V and 7 bases from J, the junction contained 10 bases not matched to a gene. This CDR3 region has 15 residues. CDR3 nucleotides: TGCAGCGTTGAAACAGGGGTTAAACTAAGCGGGGAGCTGTTTTTT. This encodes CSVETGVKLSGELFF.

This clonotype was seen repeatedly, ten times or more. This chain connects TRBV25-1 to TRBJ1-1; D call uncertain. V lost 4 bases and J lost 3, with 3 bases in between. Germline CDR1 MGHDK, CDR2 SYGVNS. The CDR3 length is 11 residues. In DNA, the CDR3 is TGTGCCAGCAGTGGATACACTGAAGCTTTCTTT. Amino acid sequence: CASSGYTEAFF.

The chain employs TRBV6-2 or TRBV6-3 and TRBJ2-7; perhaps TRBD1 as D (6 bases). The CDR3 contains 14 residues. Trimming shortened V by 5 bases and J by 2 bases, and 13 bases separated the two germline ends. Germline loops: CDR1 MNHEY, CDR2 SVGEGT. DNA of the CDR3: TGTGCCAGCAGTGTAGACAGGACAACCTACGAGCAGTACTTC. As protein: CASSVDRTTYEQYF.

This clonotype appeared many times. The chain carries TRBV20-1 and TRBJ2-1, with 9 bases matching TRBD2. V trimming: 6 bases; J trimming: 5 bases; junction bases outside the gene matches: 2. This CDR3 has 12 amino acids. CDR1 and CDR2 (germline): DFQATT, SNEGSKA (reference sequence). This CDR3 is CSARTSDNEQFF. The DNA for the CDR3 is TGCAGTGCCCGGACTAGCGACAATGAGCAGTTCTTC.

This clonotype was recorded a few times. V is TRBV4-3 and J is TRBJ1-1, with D possibly TRBD1 on 5 matching bases. Germline V gene lookup returns CDR1 LGHNA and CDR2 YSLEER. The V end lost 4 bases, the J end lost 1 base, and 16 bases lay between the germline ends. This CDR3 contains 16 residues. CDR3 DNA: TGCGCCAGCAGCCGCGGGGGGAGCGGGACGAACACTGAAGCTTTCTTT. Protein product: CASSRGGSGTNTEAFF.

This clonotype was observed at least ten times. The chain joins TRBV7-3 to TRBJ1-1; possibly TRBD1 for D (5 bases). Germline CDR1 and CDR2: SGHTA and FQGTGA. With 3 bases removed from V and 3 bases from J, the gap between germline ends came to 8 bases. The CDR3 consists of 13 residues. CDR3 protein: CASSLMGDTEAFF. The CDR3 DNA is TGTGCCAGCAGCTTGATGGGGGACACTGAAGCTTTCTTT.

The chain has TRBV25-1 and TRBJ1-6, with D hard to call. The CDR3 contains 11 residues. Between the trimmed V and J ends, which lost 6 bases and 10 bases, there was a span of 7 bases. CDR1 is MGHDK and CDR2 is SYGVNS in the germline V gene. CDR3 DNA: TGTGCCAGCAGGTCGGAGTCACCCCTCCACTTT. As protein: CASRSESPLHF.

This clonotype was found a few times. V is TRBV19 and J is TRBJ2-7; a possible D gene is TRBD1 (6 bases). This CDR3 is built from 14 residues. Germline V lookup: CDR1 LNHDA, CDR2 SQIVND (reference sequence). The ends were cut back, 7 bases at V and 4 bases at J, with 17 bases in the middle. The CDR3 loop reads CASTQSGHRYEQYF. CDR3 sequence (DNA): TGTGCCAGTACCCAATCGGGACACAGGTACGAGCAGTACTTC.

The V and J genes are TRBV7-2 and TRBJ2-7; the match to TRBD2 covers 11 bases. Germline V gene sequence: CDR1 SGHTA, CDR2 FQGNSA. This CDR3 has 17 residues. Germline trimming cut 1 base from V and 4 bases from J; bases unmatched to any gene: 9. DNA of the CDR3: TGTGCCAGCAGCTTAGGAGGTAGCGGGAGGGCCAGTTACGAGCAGTACTTC. Protein: CASSLGGSGRASYEQYF.

In this sample, this clonotype turned up many times. V usage is TRBV12-3 or TRBV12-4 and J usage is TRBJ2-7; D not resolved. Trimming stripped 3 bases from V and 3 bases from J, with 0 bases between. The CDR3 totals 10 residues. The CDR3 region is CASSFYEQYF. The CDR3 nucleotides are TGTGCCAGCAGTTTCTACGAGCAGTACTTC.